What follows describes a single TCR beta chain. Its cognate antigen is unknown. The data were taken from a study of T-cell memory formation after mild COVID-19. Study at large: The two donors had largely donor-specific TCR clusters.

Study conclusions and caveats: CM and EM subsets held most contracting CD4+ clones; EMRA held CD8+ ones. In pre-infection memory, a portion of responding clones appeared, which suggested that cross-reactive memory joined. Later expanders leaned CD4+, whereas day 15 to 85 contracting clones were balanced CD4/CD8.

Trimming removed 1 base at V and 3 bases at J, with 13 bases between. The CDR3 is 15 residues long. Germline V gene data show CDR1 as SGDLS and CDR2 as YYNGEE. TCRdb recomputed calls from the 5' RACE reads with MiXCR, one row per CDR3 protein. This sample has a few hundred thousand distinct CDR3 sequences; approximately 23% occur once, and the top ten carry about an eighth. The TCR originated in an adult woman who had mild COVID-19 (a few samples of this study predate the infection). Cell type and time point are not known. The specimen sequenced was PBMCs or a T cell subset sorted from them (not recorded which). The V call is TRBV9, the J call TRBJ1-1, with D perhaps matching TRBD1 (6 bases). The CDR3 loop is CASSVTGLSDTEAFF. Written as DNA, the CDR3 is TGTGCCAGCAGCGTAACAGGGTTATCGGACACTGAAGCTTTCTTT.